These 18 T cell receptor beta chains originate from one sample sequenced in a study of blood T cells in healthy people across ages (dated by TCRdb to between 2014 and 2017). Library creation used 5' RACE. A second PCR of roughly 7 to 12 cycles was run with a J-beta primer mix and a sample-barcoded 5' primer. In-frame beta chains were kept once TCRdb had trimmed the public reads at Q25 with fastp and called clones with MiXCR. Identical CDR3 protein sequences are pooled into one entry, listed with their most common genes and DNA. This sample lists around 1,800,000 distinct CDR3 sequences; approximately 40% were detected once. The ten largest clones add up to 23% of the sample. Source material: blood. The receptors stem from a human donor in good health.

In this sample, this clonotype turned up a few times. V is TRBV6-5 and J is TRBJ1-2, with D possibly TRBD1 on 6 matching bases. V was shortened by 4 bases and J by 2 bases, with 14 bases between the two germline ends. The germline V gene encodes CDR1 MNHEY and CDR2 SVGAGI. The CDR3 extends over 15 amino acids. In DNA, the CDR3 is TGTGCCAGCAGTTCTGGACCACAGGGAAACTATGGCTACACCTTC. This encodes CASSSGPQGNYGYTF.

The CDR3 DNA reads as TGTGCCAGCAGTTGGGACAGCGGAGAGACCCAGTACTTC. It codes for CASSWDSGETQYF. The chain recombines TRBV12-3 or TRBV12-4 with TRBJ2-5; TRBD1 matches 7 bases. The CDR3 is 13 residues long. V trimming: 4 bases; J trimming: 4 bases; junction bases outside the gene matches: 3.

This clonotype has more than one count but fewer than ten. V is TRBV5-1 and J is TRBJ2-3; D gene uncertain. This CDR3 comprises 14 residues. The V gene lost 0 bases and the J gene lost 5 bases, with 10 bases spanning the gap. Germline CDR1 SGHRS, CDR2 YFSETQ. The CDR3 coding sequence is TGCGCCAGCAGCTTGGAAAGGCCAGGAGATACGCAGTATTTT. Translated, it gives CASSLERPGDTQYF.

The V call is TRBV4-3, the J call TRBJ2-3; perhaps TRBD2 as D (6 bases). This CDR3 comprises 16 residues. Trimming shortened V by 1 base and J by 5 bases, and 16 bases separated the two germline ends. The germline gives CDR1 LGHNA, CDR2 YSLEER. The CDR3: CASSQAPRTIVDTQYF. The CDR3 region has the DNA TGCGCCAGCAGCCAAGCCCCCCGGACTATCGTAGATACGCAGTATTTT.

This clonotype was observed a handful of times. The chain employs TRBV7-9 and TRBJ2-7, with D possibly being TRBD1 (7 bases). Deletions cut 6 bases from V and 2 bases from J, with 20 bases between. The CDR3 has 16 residues. Germline assignment: CDR1 SEHNR and CDR2 FQNEAQ (reference sequence). CDR3: CASSYVGGGSPYEQYF. The CDR3 nucleotides read TGTGCCAGCAGTTATGTCGGAGGGGGCTCACCCTACGAGCAGTACTTC.

The genes are TRBV7-9 and TRBJ1-6; D gene unclear. Germline loops: CDR1 SEHNR, CDR2 FQNEAQ (reference sequence). The CDR3 runs 12 residues. V lost 0 bases to trimming and J lost 11 bases, with 5 bases between them. Written as DNA, the CDR3 is TGTGCCAGCAGCTTAGCGGCAGCACCCCTCCACTTT. The encoded protein is CASSLAAAPLHF.

This chain joins TRBV6-5 and TRBJ1-2, with 8 nucleotides matching TRBD1. Germline CDR1 MNHEY, CDR2 SVGAGI. V lost 0 bases and J lost 7; bases outside the gene matches: 7. The CDR3 is 15 amino acids. CDR3 sequence: CASSYSKGTGAGYTF. CDR3 DNA sequence: TGTGCCAGCAGTTACTCCAAGGGGACAGGTGCTGGCTACACCTTC.

In its sample, this clonotype was seen a few times. The rearrangement links TRBV7-2 to TRBJ1-1, with D possibly TRBD1 on 5 matching bases. Trimming pared 1 base from V and 5 bases from J, leaving 14 bases between. This CDR3 is 15 amino acids long. Germline V gene data show CDR1 as SGHTA and CDR2 as FQGNSA. CDR3: CASSLEGTGRTEAFF. CDR3 sequence (DNA): TGTGCCAGCAGCTTAGAAGGGACCGGCAGAACTGAAGCTTTCTTT. The variable domain in full, completed from reference TRBV7-2 and TRBJ1-1, reads GAGVSQSPSNKVTEKGKDVELRCDPISGHTALYWYRQSLGQGLEFLIYFQGNSAPDKSGLPSDRFSAERTGGSVSTLTIQRTQQEDSAVYLCASSLEGTGRTEAFFGQGTRLTVV.

This clonotype has a handful of counts. V and J are TRBV20-1 and TRBJ2-5; tentatively, D is TRBD2 (7 bases). Per the germline V gene, CDR1 is DFQATT and CDR2 is SNEGSKA (reference sequence). This CDR3 has 18 residues. V dropped 1 base and J dropped 1 base, with 22 bases sitting between them. CDR3 in amino acids: CSARGGFIGGASQETQYF. CDR3 DNA: TGCAGTGCTAGAGGGGGGTTTATAGGGGGGGCAAGCCAAGAGACCCAGTACTTC.

This rearrangement joins TRBV4-2 to TRBJ1-2, with D hard to call. The CDR3 is 16 amino acids. V was shortened by 1 base and J by 4 bases, with 16 bases between the two germline ends. CDR1 LGHNA and CDR2 YNFKEQ come from the germline V gene. The CDR3 nucleotides read TGTGCCAGCAGCCAAGGGCACAGAGACTCGATCTATGGCTACACCTTC. It specifies CASSQGHRDSIYGYTF.

The chain uses TRBV29-1 and TRBJ2-1; no firm D call. From germline, CDR1 is SQVTM and CDR2 ANQGSEA. The CDR3 contains 12 residues. V was shortened by 3 bases and J by 6 bases, with 9 bases between the two germline ends. The DNA of the CDR3 is TGCAGCGTTGATCAAGGGTTCAATGAGCAGTTCTTC. It specifies CSVDQGFNEQFF.

This clonotype was observed a handful of times. The gene calls are TRBV4-3 and TRBJ2-1; D is possibly TRBD1 (6 bases). CDR3 length: 13 residues. V was shortened by 0 bases and J by 15 bases, with 15 bases between the two germline ends. The germline gives CDR1 LGHNA, CDR2 YSLEER. CDR3 sequence (DNA): TGCGCCAGCAGCCAAGATCTGAGGGGGAGTCGGTTCTTC. Its protein product is CASSQDLRGSRFF.

V is TRBV5-1 and J is TRBJ2-7; the D gene is possibly TRBD1 (6 bases). This CDR3 region has 15 residues. Germline CDR1 SGHRS, CDR2 YFSETQ. The V end was cut by 0 bases, the J end by 2 bases, with 12 bases between. CDR3 sequence: CASSLEGHPPYEQYF. In DNA form, the CDR3 reads TGCGCCAGCAGCTTGGAGGGACACCCTCCCTACGAGCAGTACTTC.

Only a few counts were recorded for this clonotype. This chain connects TRBV6-1 to TRBJ1-1; D is perhaps TRBD1 (5 bases). This CDR3 has 16 residues. CDR1 MNHNS and CDR2 SASEGT come from the germline V gene. V lost 7 bases and J lost 8, with 26 bases in between. The CDR3 DNA follows: TGTGCCAGCATGATGACATTGTGGGGGTTAATCACGGAAGCTTTCTTT. This gives the protein CASMMTLWGLITEAFF.

This chain joins TRBV7-2 and TRBJ2-7; D unclear. The J call may not be correct, given that the DNA end is closer to TRBJ2-5. The CDR3 is 15 residues long. Per germline, CDR1 SGHTA and CDR2 FQGNSA. The CDR3 DNA is TGTGCCAGCAGCCCCGAAGGCCTAAAAGAAGGGACCCAGTACTTC. Translated: CASSPEGLKEGTQYF.

The V call is TRBV28, the J call TRBJ2-7; no definite D call. Germline V lookup: CDR1 MDHEN, CDR2 SYDVKM. V lost 2 bases to trimming and J lost 2 bases, with 10 bases between them. CDR3 length: 14 residues. The CDR3 DNA sequence: TGTGCCAGCAGTTTAGGGTTATTTCCCTACGAGCAGTACTTC. It is translated as CASSLGLFPYEQYF.

The chain is built from TRBV5-1 and TRBJ2-3; 7 nucleotides align to TRBD2. The CDR3 totals 14 residues. The germline gives CDR1 SGHRS, CDR2 YFSETQ. The V and J ends lost 4 bases and 6 bases, in that order; junction bases with no gene match: 8. In DNA form, the CDR3 reads TGCGCCAGCAGCGTCTTCACCGGGAGGGATACGCAGTATTTT. Translating gives CASSVFTGRDTQYF.

The table lists this clonotype with a few counts. A much larger clone sits a single nucleotide away, making a read error possible. The CDR3 spells CARRQGARGGYTF. The CDR3 DNA reads as TGTGCCAGGCGACAGGGGGCCCGAGGAGGCTACACCTTC. The rearrangement uses TRBV12-3 or TRBV12-4 and TRBJ1-2, with 10 nucleotides matching TRBD1. The trim removed 9 bases at V and 8 bases at J, leaving 9 bases unmatched. The CDR3 runs to 13 residues.